This section outlines one T cell receptor (beta chain) sequence together with its context. Its target is not known. Each sorted subset replicate got 200 ng genomic DNA, 30,000 or so genomes. Sequenced by immunoSEQ multiplex PCR; TCRdb stores in-frame clones only, minus some. The sample holds about 1 million clones, 60% to 80% seen once. This specimen comes from a study of shared clonotypes between healthy human individuals. Study results and caveats: In general, naive subsets displayed greater estimated richness than memory subsets did.

Per germline, CDR1 SGHRS and CDR2 YFSETQ. The CDR3 spans 15 residues. V was pared by 2 bases and J by 6 bases, with 4 bases of the junction left unmatched. V usage is TRBV5-1 and J usage is TRBJ1-5, with 11 bases identical to TRBD1. This TCR was sampled from a man younger than 35 in good health. The source material was memory CD4+ T cells sorted from blood. Subset noted: CD45RA-negative fraction. CDR3 loop: CASSLGQGAPQPQHF. The CDR3 bases are TGCGCCAGCAGCTTAGGACAGGGGGCGCCTCAGCCCCAGCATTTT.